This TCR beta chain originates from a study of shared clonotypes between healthy human individuals. Study information: Per donor, three plates held CD4 naive cells, three held CD4 memory, two held CD8 naive and one held CD8 memory. Overall study findings and caveats: The four-donor shared clonotypes exceeded non-shared clonotypes in generation probability, with non-shared ones scoring lower. Rarefaction exposed incomplete sorted-subset sequencing despite large depth.

TCRdb's table, derived via immunoSEQ multiplex PCR, lists solely in-frame clones and lacks some. The sample yields hundreds of thousands of clones, less than 80% seen once. As for this clone: Antigen specificity is unknown.

The sequencing sample was made of memory CD4+ T cells sorted from blood. Subset here: CD45RA-negative fraction. The source of this sequence is a woman aged 25 to 45 in good health.

The CDR3 here is CASTPRVGGLAPFYNEQFF. The DNA of the CDR3 is TGTGCCAGCACCCCCCGGGTCGGGGGACTAGCTCCCTTCTACAATGAGCAGTTCTTC. The chain has TRBV27 and TRBJ2-1; 9 bases line up with TRBD2. Losses at the gene ends were 7 bases for V and 3 bases for J; bases not matched to a gene: 19. Germline V gene lookup returns CDR1 MNHEY and CDR2 SMNVEV (reference sequence). CDR3 length: 19 residues.